Each of the 30 T cell receptor beta chains below was sequenced from the same sample in a study of T cell responses to AZD1222 COVID-19 vaccine. Sequencing was performed with immunoSEQ multiplex PCR; in TCRdb, only in-frame clones are kept and a portion is missing. The repertoire holds about 100,000 clones, with just under 95% as singletons. The sample consisted of peripheral blood, taken on day 0 of AZD1222 vaccination. Every receptor here comes from an adult in good health.

In the case of this clone: This may be a read error, as it is one base from a much larger clone. This chain links TRBV28 with TRBJ1-2, with 8 positions matching TRBD1. The germline V gene encodes CDR1 MDHEN and CDR2 SYDVKM. The CDR3 consists of 12 residues. V was clipped by 5 bases and J by 4 bases; unmatched bases: 0. The CDR3 is CASSGQGYGYTF. As DNA, the CDR3 is TGTGCCAGCAGTGGACAGGGCTATGGCTACACCTTC.

In its sample, this clone was seen once. V usage is TRBV30 and J usage is TRBJ1-4; D unclear. CDR1 and CDR2 (germline): GTSNPN, SVGIG (reference sequence). V was cut by 0 bases and J by 4 bases, with 9 bases left in between. This CDR3 contains 14 residues. The CDR3 loop is CAWSVGSFNEKLFF. As DNA, the CDR3 is TGTGCCTGGAGTGTGGGCAGCTTTAATGAAAAACTGTTTTTT.

This clone was recorded only once. The chain recombines TRBV9 with TRBJ1-1; TRBD1 is a possible D gene (5 bases). This CDR3 contains 14 residues. V lost 4 bases to trimming and J lost 11 bases, with 21 bases between them. Germline CDR1 and CDR2: SGDLS and YYNGEE. Here the CDR3 DNA reads TGTGCCAGCAGCAGCCCCCGGGGCACTCCGACGGCTTTCTTT. Translation gives CASSSPRGTPTAFF.

This rearrangement joins TRBV7-2 to TRBJ1-2, with unresolved D. Trimming removed 3 bases from V and 6 bases from J, with 8 bases in between. Germline V gives CDR1 SGHTA, CDR2 FQGNSA. The CDR3 extends over 12 amino acids. CDR3 sequence: CASSLEADGYTF. The CDR3 DNA sequence: TGTGCCAGCAGCTTGGAAGCGGATGGCTACACCTTC.

This chain links TRBV6-1 with TRBJ1-2; D is ambiguous. Germline V CDR1 and CDR2: MNHNS, SASEGT. This CDR3 is built from 15 residues. Between the trimmed V and J ends, which lost 2 bases and 8 bases, there was a span of 18 bases. CDR3 sequence (DNA): TGTGCCAGCAGTGAAAGTGGCAGACTCCCTAGGGGCTACACCTTC. Its translation: CASSESGRLPRGYTF.

The chain recombines TRBV19 with TRBJ1-3; D is unresolved. The germline V and J ends were trimmed by 7 bases and 4 bases, with 8 bases remaining between them. The germline CDR1 and CDR2 sequences are LNHDA and SQIVND (reference sequence). CDR3 length: 12 residues. The CDR3 reads CASIGSGNTIYF. In DNA form, the CDR3 reads TGTGCCAGTATCGGCTCGGGAAACACCATATATTTT. Using reference TRBV19 and TRBJ1-3 for the parts outside the CDR3, the full variable domain is DGGITQSPKYLFRKEGQNVTLSCEQNLNHDAMYWYRQDPGQGLRLIYYSQIVNDFQKGDIAEGYSVSREKKESFPLTVTSAQKNPTAFYLCASIGSGNTIYFGEGSWLTVV.

V usage is TRBV6-1 and J usage is TRBJ1-3, with D unclear. The germline V gene has CDR1 MNHNS and CDR2 SASEGT. With 6 bases removed from V and 0 bases from J, the gap between germline ends came to 15 bases. This CDR3 is built from 16 residues. CDR3 loop: CASSETRVFSGNTIYF. The CDR3 coding sequence is TGTGCCAGCAGCGAAACACGGGTTTTCTCTGGAAACACCATATATTTT.

The V and J genes are TRBV19 and TRBJ1-4; 7 positions match TRBD1. J was trimmed by 4 bases and V by 4 bases; bases with no gene match: 3. Germline CDR1 and CDR2: LNHDA and SQIVND (reference sequence). The length of the CDR3 is 14 residues. CDR3: CASSRGTVNEKLFF. CDR3 DNA sequence: TGTGCCAGTAGTAGAGGGACAGTTAATGAAAAACTGTTTTTT.

V usage is TRBV24-1 and J usage is TRBJ1-1, with D possibly being TRBD1 (6 bases). The CDR3 contains 15 residues. V was trimmed by 2 bases and J by 0 bases, leaving 9 bases between them. The germline V gene encodes CDR1 KGHDR and CDR2 SFDVKD. The CDR3 is CATSDWGALNTEAFF. CDR3 bases: TGTGCCACCAGTGATTGGGGGGCGTTGAACACTGAAGCTTTCTTT.

V gene TRBV19 combines with J gene TRBJ1-1; 9 bases align to TRBD1. The junction had 5 bases not matched to a gene; V was cut back by 4 bases and J by 2 bases. Germline V lookup: CDR1 LNHDA, CDR2 SQIVND (reference sequence). The CDR3 has 15 residues. CDR3 region: CASSSGDRENTEAFF. CDR3 sequence (DNA): TGTGCCAGTAGTAGTGGGGACAGGGAAAACACTGAAGCTTTCTTT.

This chain joins TRBV29-1 and TRBJ2-7; 7 bases map to TRBD1. J lost 9 bases, V lost 6 bases, and 8 bases had no gene match. This CDR3 is built from 11 residues. Per germline, CDR1 SQVTM and CDR2 ANQGSEA. The CDR3, as DNA: TGCAGCGTACGACAGGGTTATTGGCAGTACTTC. Translating it yields CSVRQGYWQYF.

This rearrangement joins TRBV27 to TRBJ1-2, with D unclear. Germline V gene data show CDR1 as MNHEY and CDR2 as SMNVEV (reference sequence). V was shortened by 0 bases and J by 3 bases, with 14 bases between the two germline ends. This CDR3 is 16 amino acids long. In DNA, the CDR3 is TGTGCCAGCAGTTTATCTTACGCCTTTCGGGACTATGGCTACACCTTC. As protein: CASSLSYAFRDYGYTF.

The genes are TRBV18 and TRBJ2-1, with TRBD2 matching over 14 bases. Germline V gives CDR1 KGHSH, CDR2 LQKENI. There are 17 residues in the CDR3. Trimming at V came to 2 bases and at J to 9 bases, leaving 9 bases not matched to a gene. The CDR3 sequence: CASSPVSTSGGAGEQFF. The DNA for the CDR3 is TGTGCCAGCTCACCAGTTTCGACTAGCGGGGGGGCCGGTGAGCAGTTCTTC.

The chain carries TRBV7-2 and TRBJ2-2; a weak D match, TRBD1 (6 bases). The CDR3 sequence is 13 residues long. Germline CDR1 SGHTA, CDR2 FQGNSA. Trimming stripped 5 bases from V and 7 bases from J, with 11 bases between. The CDR3 DNA follows: TGTGCCAGCAGCCCGCAGGGGCGCGGGGAGCTGTTTTTT. Translation: CASSPQGRGELFF.

The rearrangement links TRBV3-1 (or the pseudogene TRBV3-2) to TRBJ1-5; D gene ambiguous. In germline, CDR1 is LGHDT, CDR2 YNNKEL (reference sequence). With 1 base removed from V and 4 bases from J, the gap between germline ends came to 11 bases. This CDR3 contains 15 residues. The CDR3 bases are TGTGCCAGCAGCCAAGGGACGTACATGAATCAGCCCCAGCATTTT. Amino acids: CASSQGTYMNQPQHF.

This clone occurred a few times. The V and J genes are TRBV19 and TRBJ2-6; a possible D gene is TRBD2 (5 bases). V lost 3 bases and J 0 bases, leaving 12 bases between the germline ends. From germline, CDR1 is LNHDA and CDR2 SQIVND (reference sequence). This CDR3 contains 17 residues. CDR3: CASSIGRGSSGANVLTF. The CDR3 DNA reads as TGTGCCAGTAGTATCGGCCGGGGAAGCTCTGGGGCCAACGTCCTGACTTTC. Combining the CDR3 with reference TRBV19 and TRBJ2-6 gives the whole variable domain DGGITQSPKYLFRKEGQNVTLSCEQNLNHDAMYWYRQDPGQGLRLIYYSQIVNDFQKGDIAEGYSVSREKKESFPLTVTSAQKNPTAFYLCASSIGRGSSGANVLTFGAGSRLTVL.

The V call is TRBV28, the J call TRBJ2-5; TRBD2 aligns across 7 bases. Germline CDR1 reads MDHEN; CDR2 reads SYDVKM. J gave up 1 base and V 7 bases, and 12 bases lay outside the gene matches. This CDR3 has 16 amino acids. CDR3 residues: CASTMGRAGVQETQYF. The DNA for the CDR3 is TGTGCCAGCACCATGGGCAGGGCGGGGGTCCAAGAGACCCAGTACTTC.

The gene calls are TRBV28 and TRBJ2-1; D is possibly TRBD1 (5 bases). Looked up from germline, CDR1 is MDHEN and CDR2 is SYDVKM. Trimming shortened V by 5 bases and J by 0 bases, and 23 bases separated the two germline ends. The CDR3 extends over 19 amino acids. This chain's CDR3 is CASSTRLTGLSSSYNEQFF. The DNA for the CDR3 is TGTGCCAGCAGTACCCGACTTACAGGTCTCTCGAGCTCCTACAATGAGCAGTTCTTC.

This chain links TRBV15 with TRBJ2-7; possibly TRBD2 for D (5 bases). The V gene lost 0 bases and the J gene lost 4 bases, with 10 bases spanning the gap. The CDR3 extends over 14 amino acids. Looked up from germline, CDR1 is LNHNV and CDR2 is YYDKDF (reference sequence). CDR3 in amino acids: CATSRERRGYEQYF. CDR3 coding DNA: TGTGCCACCAGCAGAGAAAGACGGGGATACGAGCAGTACTTC.

The rearrangement links TRBV6-6 to TRBJ2-7; tentatively, D is TRBD2 (5 bases). CDR3 length equals 15 residues. Germline V lookup: CDR1 MNHNY, CDR2 SVGAGI (reference sequence). The germline V and J ends were trimmed by 6 bases and 7 bases, with 22 bases remaining between them. CDR3 residues: CASRTLPDSLGEQYF. Here the CDR3 DNA reads TGTGCCAGCAGAACTCTACCGGACTCCCTGGGGGAGCAGTACTTC.

The rearrangement uses TRBV9 and TRBJ1-1; D possibly corresponds to TRBD1 (5 bases). CDR3 length: 16 amino acids. Looked up from germline, CDR1 is SGDLS and CDR2 is YYNGEE. Trimming stripped 0 bases from V and 3 bases from J, with 15 bases between. The CDR3 sequence: CASSVGWGLGHTEAFF. As DNA, the CDR3 is TGTGCCAGCAGCGTAGGGTGGGGGTTGGGACACACTGAAGCTTTCTTT.

This chain connects TRBV3-1 (or the pseudogene TRBV3-2) to TRBJ2-3; 7 bases align to TRBD1. This CDR3 contains 15 residues. J was trimmed by 0 bases and V by 5 bases; bases with no gene match: 5. Germline V CDR1 and CDR2: LGHDT, YNNKEL (reference sequence). This chain's CDR3 is CASSFGQASTDTQYF. The CDR3 bases are TGTGCCAGCAGCTTTGGACAGGCTAGCACAGATACGCAGTATTTT.

The V and J genes are TRBV3-1 (or the pseudogene TRBV3-2) and TRBJ2-5; D call uncertain. Germline V gene data show CDR1 as LGHDT and CDR2 as YNNKEL (reference sequence). The CDR3 is 16 residues long. The V end lost 0 bases, the J end lost 0 bases, and 11 bases lay between the germline ends. The CDR3 DNA follows: TGTGCCAGCAGCCAAGATGCATGGCGGAACCAAGAGACCCAGTACTTC. Encoded protein: CASSQDAWRNQETQYF.

This clone appeared a single time. The chain has TRBV5-8 and TRBJ2-5; tentatively, D is TRBD1 or TRBD2 (5 bases each). The ends were cut back, 0 bases at V and 2 bases at J, with 11 bases in the middle. CDR1 is SGHTS, CDR2 YDEGEE, per germline. The CDR3 contains 15 residues. DNA of the CDR3: TGTGCCAGCAGCTTGGTTTTGGGGGTACAAGAGACCCAGTACTTC. Encoded protein: CASSLVLGVQETQYF.

This rearrangement joins TRBV27 to TRBJ2-7, with D perhaps TRBD2 (6 bases). This CDR3 is 12 amino acids long. The V and J ends lost 10 bases and 5 bases respectively, with 15 bases between them. Germline lookup yields CDR1 MNHEY and CDR2 SMNVEV (reference sequence). The chain's CDR3 is CATRGLRDEQYF. The CDR3 nucleotides are TGTGCCACGCGGGGACTTCGAGACGAGCAGTACTTC.

This chain links TRBV5-4 with TRBJ1-1; D remains unclear. CDR3 length: 15 residues. In germline, CDR1 is SGHNT, CDR2 YYREEE (reference sequence). Trimming stripped 0 bases from V and 7 bases from J, with 16 bases between. The CDR3 bases are TGTGCCAGCAGCTTGGTAGGCATTAGCACCGGTGAAGCTTTCTTT. Encoded protein: CASSLVGISTGEAFF.

This sequence joins TRBV4-1 and TRBJ1-5; no clear D. This CDR3 contains 15 residues. Germline V gene data show CDR1 as MGHRA and CDR2 as YSYEKL. With 1 base removed from V and 0 bases from J, the gap between germline ends came to 7 bases. The CDR3 DNA is TGCGCCAGCAGCCAAGTGGGGAATAGCAATCAGCCCCAGCATTTT. Translating gives CASSQVGNSNQPQHF.

V and J are TRBV5-1 and TRBJ2-2, with unresolved D. Germline values: CDR1 SGHRS, CDR2 YFSETQ. V lost 9 bases and J lost 0, with 12 bases in between. There are 14 residues in the CDR3. CDR3 region: CATTAGSNTGELFF. CDR3 nucleotides: TGCGCCACCACTGCCGGATCGAACACCGGGGAGCTGTTTTTT.

The chain uses TRBV7-6 and TRBJ2-3, with 12 bases that match TRBD1. J lost 5 bases, V lost 0 bases, and 6 bases had no gene match. CDR1 is SGHVS, CDR2 FNYEAQ, per germline. The CDR3 loop spans 17 amino acids. CDR3 sequence reads: CASSLAGGTGGLDTQYF. The CDR3 bases are TGTGCCAGCAGCTTAGCCGGAGGGACAGGGGGCCTAGATACGCAGTATTTT.

Remarks on this clone: The sample has other DNA sequences that encode this CDR3 too. This chain connects TRBV6-5 to TRBJ1-4, with 7 bases that match TRBD1. The V gene end was trimmed by 2 bases and the J gene end by 7 bases; junction bases not matched to a gene: 4. Per the germline V gene, CDR1 is MNHEY and CDR2 is SVGAGI. CDR3 length equals 14 residues. The CDR3 sequence is CASSYEGGGEKLFF. The CDR3 DNA follows: TGTGCCAGCAGTTACGAAGGGGGCGGTGAAAAACTGTTTTTT.